The rows below give T cell receptor beta chains drawn from one sample of a study of shared clonotypes between healthy human individuals. Libraries were prepared by immunoSEQ multiplex PCR; TCRdb keeps only in-frame clonotypes and omits some of them. The sample lists about 680,000 clones, 60% to 80% seen once, with about 1.7% in the top ten. Sequencing input: memory CD4+ T cells sorted from blood. These receptors were taken from a woman aged 25-40 years in good health. CDR3s include the opening cysteine and the closing phenylalanine or tryptophan. Fields, in order: J gene, clone size, V gene, D gene, CDR3 protein, CDR3 DNA. A D gene is named only where the DNA matches it firmly. Only part of the rows carry a size: once, few, many, or a class if the clone is expanded.

TRBJ1-1,.,TRBV20-1,.,CSAAAGPFF,TGCAGTGCTGCCGCCGGGCCTTTCTTT
TRBJ2-7,many,TRBV4-2,.,CASSQGVASSSYEQYF,TGTGCCAGCAGCCAAGGGGTGGCTTCGAGCTCCTACGAGCAGTACTTC
TRBJ2-3,.,TRBV7-9,.,CASDWRGTTDTQYF,TGTGCCAGCGACTGGCGCGGGACCACAGATACGCAGTATTTT
TRBJ2-7,few,TRBV7-8,.,CASSLAYPGVGSYEQYF,TGTGCCAGCAGCTTGGCTTATCCGGGCGTCGGTTCCTACGAGCAGTACTTC
TRBJ1-2,.,TRBV28,TRBD1,CASSTRSGGSYGYTF,TGTGCCAGCAGTACCCGATCAGGGGGCAGCTATGGCTACACCTTC
TRBJ1-4,.,TRBV2,.,CARQVSQGGEKLFF,TGTGCCAGACAGGTTTCACAGGGTGGTGAAAAACTGTTTTTT
TRBJ1-2,.,TRBV19,.,CASRLQDNYGYTF,TGTGCCAGTAGGTTACAGGATAACTATGGCTACACCTTC
TRBJ2-3,once,TRBV7-6,.,CASSLGPGGTDTQYF,TGTGCCAGCAGCTTAGGGCCGGGCGGCACAGATACGCAGTATTTT
TRBJ2-7,.,TRBV7-2,TRBD1,CASSLAGQGATEQYF,TGTGCCAGCAGCTTAGCGGGGCAGGGGGCGACCGAGCAGTACTTC
TRBJ2-7,.,TRBV28,.,CASRNRVEQYF,TGTGCCAGCAGGAATAGGGTCGAGCAGTACTTC
TRBJ2-7,.,TRBV7-2,.,CASSPQSGITYEQYF,TGTGCCAGCAGCCCCCAAAGCGGTATAACCTACGAGCAGTACTTC
TRBJ2-1,.,TRBV9,TRBD2,CASSDGLAGETGDEQFF,TGTGCCAGCAGCGACGGACTAGCGGGAGAGACGGGCGATGAGCAGTTCTTC
TRBJ2-3,.,TRBV27,TRBD2,CASSSNRLAGVPDTQYF,TGTGCCAGCAGTTCCAATCGACTAGCGGGAGTTCCAGATACGCAGTATTTT
TRBJ1-5,many,TRBV4-1,TRBD1,CASSQGQGVGQPQHF,TGCGCCAGCAGCCAAGGACAGGGGGTGGGACAGCCCCAGCATTTT